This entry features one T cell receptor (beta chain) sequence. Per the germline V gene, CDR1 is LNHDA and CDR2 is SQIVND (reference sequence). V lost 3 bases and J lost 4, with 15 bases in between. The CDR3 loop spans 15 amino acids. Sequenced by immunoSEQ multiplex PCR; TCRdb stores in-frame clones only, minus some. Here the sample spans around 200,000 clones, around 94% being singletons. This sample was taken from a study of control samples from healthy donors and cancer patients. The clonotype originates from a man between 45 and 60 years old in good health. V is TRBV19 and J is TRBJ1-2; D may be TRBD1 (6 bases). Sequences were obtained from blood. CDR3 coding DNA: TGTGCCAGTAGTATGAAGATACAGGGTGCCTATGGCTACACCTTC. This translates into CASSMKIQGAYGYTF.